The sequence of this TCR beta chain was determined in a study of monozygotic twins with inflammatory bowel disease. TCRdb re-analyzed the 5' RACE reads; it lists each CDR3 protein once, without DNA. This table lists 330,000 or so distinct CDR3 sequences. Germline CDR1 is SQVTM and CDR2 is ANQGSEA. The CDR3 extends over 13 amino acids. This clonotype was obtained from a human donor with ulcerative colitis or Crohn's disease, or a healthy co-twin of an affected twin (not recorded which). The chain couples TRBV29-1 to TRBJ2-1; TCRdb's D call, TRBD1, is unchecked because there is no DNA. Sequenced material: blood. CDR3 protein: CSETTGNYNEQFF.